This is a list of T cell receptor beta chains from one sample in a study of shared clonotypes between healthy human individuals. Clones were sequenced by immunoSEQ multiplex PCR, and TCRdb holds only the in-frame ones, with some missing. The repertoire holds 550,000 to 800,000 clones, with roughly 91% as singletons. Sequencing input: memory CD8+ T cells from PBMCs. These receptors all stem from a man aged 18-30 years in good health. Some clones in this sample may be carry-over from other donors' samples. The CDR3 runs from the conserved cysteine through the conserved F or W. Each record gives: CDR3 protein, CDR3 DNA, J gene, clone size, V gene, D gene. A D gene is named only where the DNA matches it firmly. Not all rows give a size; the values are once, few, many and, for expanded clones, a class.

CASSRGRGHQPQHF	TGTGCCAGCAGTAGAGGGAGGGGGCATCAGCCCCAGCATTTT	TRBJ1-5	-	TRBV7-9	TRBD1
CASSVRHGGISYEQYF	TGTGCCAGCAGTGTCCGGCATGGGGGTATATCCTACGAGCAGTACTTC	TRBJ2-7	-	TRBV2	-
CASSPVGPDNEQFF	TGCGCCAGCTCCCCCGTTGGGCCCGACAATGAGCAGTTCTTC	TRBJ2-1	-	TRBV5-1	-
CASSPVGGPSYEQYF	TGTGCCAGCAGCCCCGTTGGGGGGCCCTCCTACGAGCAGTACTTC	TRBJ2-7	-	TRBV28	-
CASTYPASGSLETQYF	TGTGCCAGCACCTACCCGGCTAGCGGGAGTCTGGAGACCCAGTACTTC	TRBJ2-5	-	TRBV7-8	TRBD2
CASSLFGSRNEQFF	TGTGCCAGCAGTTTATTTGGGTCGAGGAATGAGCAGTTCTTC	TRBJ2-1	-	TRBV28	-
CASSLSRLAGYYEQFF	TGTGCCAGCAGTTTATCCCGACTAGCGGGGTACTATGAGCAGTTCTTC	TRBJ2-1	-	TRBV27	TRBD2
CASSFSLSDTYSNQPQHF	TGTGCCAGCAGTTTTTCTCTCTCGGACACTTATAGCAATCAGCCCCAGCATTTT	TRBJ1-5	-	TRBV28	-
CASGTGDIDEQFF	TGTGCCAGTGGGACAGGGGATATCGATGAGCAGTTCTTC	TRBJ2-1	once	TRBV19	TRBD1
CASSLSTFPRDGYTF	TGTGCCAGCAGTTTATCGACCTTCCCTCGGGATGGCTACACCTTC	TRBJ1-2	once	TRBV27	-
CASSLTSWARNEKLFF	TGTGCCAGCAGCCTGACGTCGTGGGCGCGCAATGAAAAACTGTTTTTT	TRBJ1-4	-	TRBV5-6	-
CAWSGRTSGTSKNIQYF	TGTGCCTGGAGTGGGCGGACTAGCGGGACCTCCAAAAACATTCAGTACTTC	TRBJ2-4	many	TRBV30	TRBD2
CASTLAWGEAFF	TGTGCCAGCACCCTAGCGTGGGGTGAAGCTTTCTTT	TRBJ1-1	few	TRBV7-9	-
CASSHTGAGYTF	TGTGCCAGCAGCCATACAGGGGCTGGCTACACCTTC	TRBJ1-2	-	TRBV14	TRBD1
CASSLAGMNYGYTF	TGTGCCAGCAGTTTAGCAGGAATGAACTATGGCTACACCTTC	TRBJ1-2	-	TRBV27	-
CASSSPGLAGGPLYF	TGTGCCAGCAGCTCGCCGGGACTAGCGGGAGGGCCGCTGTACTTC	TRBJ2-7	-	TRBV7-9	TRBD2
CASSWWGGAEVEQYF	TGTGCCAGCAGCTGGTGGGGCGGGGCGGAGGTCGAGCAGTACTTC	TRBJ2-7	-	TRBV5-4	-
CASSLRGTEQFF	TGTGCCAGCAGCCTGAGGGGGACTGAGCAGTTCTTC	TRBJ2-1	-	TRBV7-3	-
CASSLAPGTDTQYF	TGTGCCAGCAGCTTAGCCCCGGGAACAGATACGCAGTATTTT	TRBJ2-3	once	TRBV13	-
CASSQGMGGQPQHF	TGCGCCAGCAGCCAAGGTATGGGCGGTCAGCCCCAGCATTTT	TRBJ1-5	-	TRBV4-1	-
CASSQDWGSLSYEQYF	TGCGCCAGCAGCCAAGATTGGGGGAGTTTGTCCTACGAGCAGTACTTC	TRBJ2-7	-	TRBV4-1	-
CATRRTGDGNTIYF	TGTGCCACCAGGAGGACAGGGGACGGGAACACCATATATTTT	TRBJ1-3	-	TRBV15	TRBD1
CASSLEPESRYGYTF	TGTGCCAGCAGCTTAGAGCCCGAGAGCCGCTATGGCTACACCTTC	TRBJ1-2	few	TRBV13	-